The sequence of this T cell receptor beta chain was determined in a study of blood T cells in healthy people across ages. The second PCR ran roughly 6 to 11 cycles with a sample-barcoded 5' primer and J-beta primers. A template-switch adaptor that had 12 random nucleotides put a tag on each cDNA molecule. In TCRdb, the 5' RACE reads were re-called with MiXCR into one record per CDR3 protein. The sample yields over a million distinct CDR3 sequences, roughly 40% seen once. The study, taken as a whole, reports: Older individuals had lower TCR beta diversity per million T cells (the decline was roughly linear). Versus aged donors, long-lived donors had higher diversity and more naive CD4+ cells.

The V end was cut by 5 bases, the J end by 2 bases, with 12 bases between. Germline CDR1 is SGHTA and CDR2 is FQGNSA. This CDR3 region has 14 residues. Regarding this clonotype: The antigen remains unidentified.

Isolated PBMCs totaled at least 6 million in each sample. Sequencing used blood. The sequence was collected from a woman in her late teens or twenties in good health. The rearrangement links TRBV7-2 to TRBJ1-2; D might be TRBD1 (6 bases). The CDR3 bases are TGTGCCAGCAGCCGAAACAGGGACAACTATGGCTACACCTTC. Protein: CASSRNRDNYGYTF.